What follows are 2 T cell receptor beta chains derived from one specimen sequenced in a study of neurological immune-mediated disorders. TCRdb recomputed calls from the 5' RACE reads with MiXCR, one row per CDR3 protein. The sample yields about 66,000 distinct CDR3 sequences, 4.8% seen once. Sequencing was carried out using PBMCs. All receptors derive from a woman aged 70-85 years with multiple sclerosis.

This clonotype was seen at least ten times. The chain couples TRBV27 to TRBJ2-2; 7 bases map to TRBD2. Trimming at V came to 5 bases and at J to 4 bases, leaving 7 bases not matched to a gene. The CDR3 is made up of 15 amino acids. From germline, CDR1 is MNHEY and CDR2 SMNVEV (reference sequence). CDR3 DNA sequence: TGTGCCAGCAGTCCGCGGGGGTCCTCCACCGGGGAGCTGTTTTTT. This sequence encodes CASSPRGSSTGELFF.

This clonotype was detected many times. The gene calls are TRBV5-1 and TRBJ2-7, with TRBD1 matching 8 bases. V lost 0 bases to trimming and J lost 2 bases; unmatched junction nucleotides: 7. The CDR3 totals 16 residues. CDR1 and CDR2 (germline): SGHRS, YFSETQ. This CDR3 is CASSLGDWDRPYEQYF. CDR3 coding DNA: TGCGCCAGCAGCTTGGGGGACTGGGACAGGCCCTACGAGCAGTACTTC.